The 5 T cell receptor beta chains below all came from one sample that was sequenced in a study of T cells after yellow fever vaccination. MiXCR was run by TCRdb on the 5' RACE reads, yielding one entry per CDR3 protein. In the table there are about 320,000 distinct CDR3 sequences, about 4.5% of which are singletons. The source material was PBMCs, sampled 15 days after the yellow fever booster vaccination. These receptors were taken from a young man who received the YFV17D yellow fever vaccine.

This clonotype has more than one count but fewer than ten. This rearrangement joins TRBV5-1 to TRBJ1-1, with D possibly matching TRBD1 (5 bases). Germline V gives CDR1 SGHRS, CDR2 YFSETQ. The CDR3 contains 14 residues. Trimming stripped 3 bases from V and 4 bases from J, with 13 bases between. The CDR3 loop is CASSSGGVFTEAFF. The CDR3 DNA follows: TGCGCCAGCAGCTCGGGGGGGGTTTTCACTGAAGCTTTCTTT.

A few counts support this clonotype. The chain employs TRBV5-5 and TRBJ2-7; possibly TRBD1 for D (6 bases). Trimming stripped 2 bases from V and 5 bases from J, with 14 bases between. This CDR3 is 14 amino acids long. CDR1 SGHKS and CDR2 YYEKEE come from the germline V gene (reference sequence). Here the CDR3 reads CASSFGTPLNEQYV. CDR3 nucleotides: TGTGCCAGCAGCTTCGGGACACCGCTCAACGAGCAGTACGTC.

V usage is TRBV29-1 and J usage is TRBJ1-5; no reliable D call. CDR3 length: 14 residues. The ends were cut back, 4 bases at V and 3 bases at J, with 13 bases in the middle. Germline lookup yields CDR1 SQVTM and CDR2 ANQGSEA. DNA of the CDR3: TGCAGCGTTGCCTATGGGCGGGACAATCAGCCCCAGCATTTT. Its protein is CSVAYGRDNQPQHF.

This clonotype was picked up a small number of times. The rearrangement links TRBV5-6 to TRBJ2-7; 8 bases are a match to TRBD1. After removal of 0 bases from V and 2 bases from J, the junction contained 4 bases not matched to a gene. The CDR3 has 15 amino acids. Germline V gene lookup returns CDR1 SGHDT and CDR2 YYEEEE. The CDR3 sequence: CASSLAPGQAYEQYF. The CDR3 DNA is TGTGCCAGCAGCTTGGCCCCGGGACAGGCCTACGAGCAGTACTTC.

This chain joins TRBV5-1 and TRBJ1-4; 7 bases fit TRBD1. The CDR3 is 16 residues long. Germline lookup yields CDR1 SGHRS and CDR2 YFSETQ. Losses at the gene ends were 3 bases for V and 0 bases for J; bases not matched to a gene: 5. The CDR3 DNA follows: TGCGCCAGCAGCTCAGGAACAGGGGCAACTAATGAAAAACTGTTTTTT. Its protein product is CASSSGTGATNEKLFF.